This record looks at one T cell receptor (beta chain) sequence and its context. Its antigen is undetermined. The CDR3 totals 15 residues. Germline lookup yields CDR1 GTSNPN and CDR2 SVGIG (reference sequence). The data were obtained in a study of CXCR3-negative and CXCR3-positive naive CD8 T cells. Study-level findings and limits: More hydrophobic TRB CDR3s were found in CXCR3-positive naive cells than in CXCR3-negative naive cells.

5' RACE that incorporated UMI labels was used to prepare the TRB cDNA libraries. After re-calling the 5' RACE reads, TCRdb lists one entry per CDR3 protein, DNA absent. The table lists around 80,000 distinct CDR3 sequences. Material: naive CXCR3+ CD8+ T cells from blood. As for subset: CD45RO-CCR7+CD27+CD95- naive CD8+ T cells expressing CXCR3 (TNR3+). The chain has TRBV30 and TRBJ2-1; TCRdb picks TRBD1, but there is no DNA to check that call. This TCR was recovered from a human donor in good health. Some clones in this sample may be carry-over from other donors' samples. The CDR3 is CAWRETGDSYNEQFF.